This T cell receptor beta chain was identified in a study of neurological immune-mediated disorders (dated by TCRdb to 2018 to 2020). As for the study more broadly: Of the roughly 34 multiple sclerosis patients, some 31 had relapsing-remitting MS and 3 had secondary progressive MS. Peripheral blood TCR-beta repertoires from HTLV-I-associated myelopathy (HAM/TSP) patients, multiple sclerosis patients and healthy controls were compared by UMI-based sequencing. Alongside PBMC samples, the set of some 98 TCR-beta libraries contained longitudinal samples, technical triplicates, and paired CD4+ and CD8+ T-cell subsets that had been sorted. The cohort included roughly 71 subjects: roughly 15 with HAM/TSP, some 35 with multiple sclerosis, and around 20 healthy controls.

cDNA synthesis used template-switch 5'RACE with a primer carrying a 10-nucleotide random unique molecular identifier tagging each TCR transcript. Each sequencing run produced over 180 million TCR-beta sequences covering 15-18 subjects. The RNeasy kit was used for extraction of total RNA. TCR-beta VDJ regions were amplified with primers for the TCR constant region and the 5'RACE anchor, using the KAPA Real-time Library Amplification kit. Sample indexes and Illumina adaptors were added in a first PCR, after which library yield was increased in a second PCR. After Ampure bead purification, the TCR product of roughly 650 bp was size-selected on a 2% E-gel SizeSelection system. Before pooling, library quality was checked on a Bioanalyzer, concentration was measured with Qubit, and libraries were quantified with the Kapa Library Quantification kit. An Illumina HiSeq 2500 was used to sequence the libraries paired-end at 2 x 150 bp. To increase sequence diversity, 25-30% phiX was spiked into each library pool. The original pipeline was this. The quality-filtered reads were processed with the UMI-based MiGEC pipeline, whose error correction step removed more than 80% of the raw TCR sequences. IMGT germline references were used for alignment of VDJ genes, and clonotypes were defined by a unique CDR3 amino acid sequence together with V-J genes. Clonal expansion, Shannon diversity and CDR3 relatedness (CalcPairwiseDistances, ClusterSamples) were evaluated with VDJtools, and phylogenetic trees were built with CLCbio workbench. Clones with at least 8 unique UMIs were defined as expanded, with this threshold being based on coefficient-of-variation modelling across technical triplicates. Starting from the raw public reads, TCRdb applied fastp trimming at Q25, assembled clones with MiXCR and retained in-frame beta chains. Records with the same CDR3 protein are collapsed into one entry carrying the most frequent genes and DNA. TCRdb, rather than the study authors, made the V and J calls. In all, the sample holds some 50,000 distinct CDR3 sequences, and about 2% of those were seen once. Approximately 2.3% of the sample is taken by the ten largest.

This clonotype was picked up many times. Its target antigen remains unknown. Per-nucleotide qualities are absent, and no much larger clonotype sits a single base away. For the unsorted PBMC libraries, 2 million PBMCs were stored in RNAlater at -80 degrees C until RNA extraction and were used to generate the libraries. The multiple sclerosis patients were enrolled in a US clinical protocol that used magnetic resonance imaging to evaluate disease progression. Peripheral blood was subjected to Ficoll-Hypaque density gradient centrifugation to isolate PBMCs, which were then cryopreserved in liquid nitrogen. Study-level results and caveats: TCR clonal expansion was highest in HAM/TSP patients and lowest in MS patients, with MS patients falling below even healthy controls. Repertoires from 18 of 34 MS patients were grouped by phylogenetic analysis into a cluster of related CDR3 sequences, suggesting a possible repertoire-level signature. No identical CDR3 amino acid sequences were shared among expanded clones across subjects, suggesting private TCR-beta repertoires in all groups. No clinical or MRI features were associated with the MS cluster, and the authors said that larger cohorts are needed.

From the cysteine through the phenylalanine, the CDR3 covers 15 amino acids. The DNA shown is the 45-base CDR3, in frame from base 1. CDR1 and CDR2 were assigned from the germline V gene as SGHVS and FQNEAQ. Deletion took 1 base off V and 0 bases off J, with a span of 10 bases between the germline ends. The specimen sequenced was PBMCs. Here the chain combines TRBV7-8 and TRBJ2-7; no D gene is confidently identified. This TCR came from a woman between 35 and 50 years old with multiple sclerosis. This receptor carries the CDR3 CASSLEAESSYEQYF. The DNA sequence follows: TGTGCCAGCAGCTTAGAAGCAGAGAGCTCCTACGAGCAGTACTTC.